This is a list of T cell receptor beta chains from one sample in a study of blood T cells in healthy people across ages. TCRdb used MiXCR to reprocess the 5' RACE reads, holding one entry per CDR3 protein. The sample yields about 1.6 million distinct CDR3 sequences, about 31% seen once. Specimen: blood. The receptors here all came from a woman aged 30 to 39 in good health. CDR3s include the opening cysteine and the closing phenylalanine or tryptophan. The order of the fields is D gene, V gene, CDR3 protein. The D gene is left open where the match is weak.

D: .
V: TRBV6-5
CDR3: CASSYRGSEYF

D: TRBD2
V: TRBV7-9
CDR3: CASSSSLADEETQYF

D: .
V: TRBV28
CDR3: CASNPEGPGTEAFF

D: .
V: TRBV27
CDR3: CASSLSVGFGNTIYF

D: TRBD1
V: TRBV5-1
CDR3: CASSTGQGTGGYTF

D: .
V: TRBV5-1
CDR3: CASSLFPTGEDNEQFF

D: .
V: TRBV29-1
CDR3: CSVRTELGYTF

D: TRBD1
V: TRBV20-1
CDR3: CSAPGQGSPYEQYF

D: .
V: TRBV7-3
CDR3: CASSLKTRGGSYNEQFF

D: .
V: TRBV12-3/TRBV12-4
CDR3: CASSSETEYNEQFF

D: .
V: TRBV20-1
CDR3: CSARKQGPSSEQYF

D: .
V: TRBV29-1
CDR3: CSVVLSGANVLTF

D: TRBD1
V: TRBV18
CDR3: CASSPDRVVDEQYF

D: .
V: TRBV12-3/TRBV12-4
CDR3: CASSPRGGGRNTNTQYF

D: .
V: TRBV6-6
CDR3: CASRRRTQETQYF

D: TRBD1
V: TRBV5-6
CDR3: CASSSEGTGSYRYTF

D: .
V: TRBV29-1
CDR3: CSVDKGEDYGYTF

D: .
V: TRBV15
CDR3: CATSRVAWEVFTDTQYF

D: .
V: TRBV6-1
CDR3: CATATRVSTDTQYF

D: TRBD1
V: TRBV3-1
CDR3: CASSQGLGQGLFF

D: TRBD1
V: TRBV28
CDR3: CASSTGALGEQFF

D: .
V: TRBV3-1
CDR3: CASSPQTYLTEQFF

D: .
V: TRBV10-3
CDR3: CAISEPQTGIVTNYGYTF

D: .
V: TRBV4-1
CDR3: CASSRDGVGEKLFF

D: TRBD2
V: TRBV24-1
CDR3: CATGGDSYNEQFF

D: .
V: TRBV21-1
CDR3: CASSPRQGARTDTQYF

D: TRBD1
V: TRBV6-1
CDR3: CASSDIGVIGQGHGYTF

D: .
V: TRBV30
CDR3: CAWSVRSGVGETQYF